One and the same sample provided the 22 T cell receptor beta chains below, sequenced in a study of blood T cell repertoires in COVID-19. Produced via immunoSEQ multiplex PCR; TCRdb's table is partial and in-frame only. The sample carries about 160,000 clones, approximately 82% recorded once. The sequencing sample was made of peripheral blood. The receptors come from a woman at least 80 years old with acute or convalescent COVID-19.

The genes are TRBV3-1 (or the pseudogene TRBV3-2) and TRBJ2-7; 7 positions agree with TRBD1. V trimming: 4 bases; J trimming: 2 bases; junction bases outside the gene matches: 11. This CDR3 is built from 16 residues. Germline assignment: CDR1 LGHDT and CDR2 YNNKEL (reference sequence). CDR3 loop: CASSPGSLTGPYEQYF. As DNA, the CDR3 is TGTGCCAGCAGCCCCGGCTCCTTGACAGGGCCCTACGAGCAGTACTTC.

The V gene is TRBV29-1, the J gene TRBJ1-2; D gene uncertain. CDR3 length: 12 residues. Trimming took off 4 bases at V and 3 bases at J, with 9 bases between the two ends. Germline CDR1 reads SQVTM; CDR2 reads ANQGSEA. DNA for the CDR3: TGCAGCGTTGTTGGCCGGGACTATGGCTACACCTTC. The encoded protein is CSVVGRDYGYTF.

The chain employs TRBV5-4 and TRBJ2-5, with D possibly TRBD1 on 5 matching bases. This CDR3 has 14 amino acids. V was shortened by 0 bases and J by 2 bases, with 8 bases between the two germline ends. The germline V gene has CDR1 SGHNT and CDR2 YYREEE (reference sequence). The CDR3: CASSLGQTQETQYF. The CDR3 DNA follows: TGTGCCAGCAGCTTGGGACAGACACAAGAGACCCAGTACTTC.

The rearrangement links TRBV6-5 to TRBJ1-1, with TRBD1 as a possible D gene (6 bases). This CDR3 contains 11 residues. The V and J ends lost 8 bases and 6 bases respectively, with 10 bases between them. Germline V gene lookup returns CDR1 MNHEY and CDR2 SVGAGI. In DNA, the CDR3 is TGTGCCAGCCAAACAGGGTCTGAAGCTTTCTTT. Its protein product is CASQTGSEAFF.

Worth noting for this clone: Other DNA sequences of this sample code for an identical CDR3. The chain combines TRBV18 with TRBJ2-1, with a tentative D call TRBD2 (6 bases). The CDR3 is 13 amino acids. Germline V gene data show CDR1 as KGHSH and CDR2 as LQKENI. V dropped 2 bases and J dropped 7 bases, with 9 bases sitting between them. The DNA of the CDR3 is TGTGCCAGCTCACCATCTGGGGGGAATGAGCAGTTCTTC. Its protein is CASSPSGGNEQFF.

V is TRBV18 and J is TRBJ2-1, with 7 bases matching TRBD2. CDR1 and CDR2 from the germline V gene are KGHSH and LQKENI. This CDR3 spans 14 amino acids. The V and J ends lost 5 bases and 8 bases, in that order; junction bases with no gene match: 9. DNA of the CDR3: TGTGCCAGCTCAACCGGACTAGGAGGGTATGAGCAGTTCTTC. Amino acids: CASSTGLGGYEQFF.

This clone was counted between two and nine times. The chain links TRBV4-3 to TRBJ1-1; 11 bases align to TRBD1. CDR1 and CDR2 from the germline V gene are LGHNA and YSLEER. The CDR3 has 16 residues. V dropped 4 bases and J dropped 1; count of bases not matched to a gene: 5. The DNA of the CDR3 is TGCGCCAGCAGCCGGGGACAGGGGGGAGCGAACACTGAAGCTTTCTTT. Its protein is CASSRGQGGANTEAFF.

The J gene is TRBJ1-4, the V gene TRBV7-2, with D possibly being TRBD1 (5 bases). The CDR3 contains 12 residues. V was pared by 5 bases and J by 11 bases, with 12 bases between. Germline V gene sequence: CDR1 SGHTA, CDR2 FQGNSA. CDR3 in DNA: TGTGCCAGCAGCGCCCCCCGGGGGAAACTGTTTTTT. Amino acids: CASSAPRGKLFF.

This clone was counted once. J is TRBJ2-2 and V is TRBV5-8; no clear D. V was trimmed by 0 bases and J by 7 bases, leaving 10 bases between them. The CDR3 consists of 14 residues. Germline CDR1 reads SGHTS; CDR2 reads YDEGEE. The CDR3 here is CASSLDGGLGELFF. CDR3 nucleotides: TGTGCCAGCAGCTTGGATGGCGGTCTCGGGGAGCTGTTTTTT.

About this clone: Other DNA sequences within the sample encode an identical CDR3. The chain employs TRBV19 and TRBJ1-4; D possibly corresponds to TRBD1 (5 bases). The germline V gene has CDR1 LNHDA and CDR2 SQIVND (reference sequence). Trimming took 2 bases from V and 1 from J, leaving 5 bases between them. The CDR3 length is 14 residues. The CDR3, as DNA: TGTGCCAGTAGTATAAGGGGAACTAATGAAAAACTGTTTTTT. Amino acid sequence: CASSIRGTNEKLFF.

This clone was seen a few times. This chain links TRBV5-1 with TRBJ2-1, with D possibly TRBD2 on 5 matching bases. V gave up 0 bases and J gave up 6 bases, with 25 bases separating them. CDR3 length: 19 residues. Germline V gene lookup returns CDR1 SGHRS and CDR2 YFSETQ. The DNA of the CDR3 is TGCGCCAGCAGCTTGGGGGCCCTGGGTCGGGGATTAGTTGGCAATGAGCAGTTCTTC. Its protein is CASSLGALGRGLVGNEQFF.

The CDR3 reads CASRASGGLNTGELFF. The CDR3 DNA is TGTGCCAGCAGGGCTAGCGGGGGACTGAACACCGGGGAGCTGTTTTTT. The rearrangement joins TRBV27 to TRBJ2-2; 10 positions match TRBD2. From germline, CDR1 is MNHEY and CDR2 SMNVEV (reference sequence). The CDR3 is 16 residues long. V was clipped by 6 bases and J by 1 base; unmatched bases: 5.

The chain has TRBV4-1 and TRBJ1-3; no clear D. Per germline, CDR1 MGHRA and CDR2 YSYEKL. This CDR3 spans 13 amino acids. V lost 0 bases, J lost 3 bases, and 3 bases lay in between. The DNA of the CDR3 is TGCGCCAGCAGCCAAGACAGTGGAAACACCATATATTTT. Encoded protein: CASSQDSGNTIYF.

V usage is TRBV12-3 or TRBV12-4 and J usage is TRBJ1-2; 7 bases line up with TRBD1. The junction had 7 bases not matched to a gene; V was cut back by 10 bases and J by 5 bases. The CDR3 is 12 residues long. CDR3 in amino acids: CAIMTGQYGYTF. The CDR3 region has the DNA TGTGCCATCATGACAGGGCAGTATGGCTACACCTTC.

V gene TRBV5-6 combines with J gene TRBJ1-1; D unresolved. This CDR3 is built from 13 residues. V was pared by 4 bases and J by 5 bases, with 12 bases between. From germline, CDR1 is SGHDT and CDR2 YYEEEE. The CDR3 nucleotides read TGTGCCAGCAGCCCCCCGTTTACTACTGAAGCTTTCTTT. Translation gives CASSPPFTTEAFF.

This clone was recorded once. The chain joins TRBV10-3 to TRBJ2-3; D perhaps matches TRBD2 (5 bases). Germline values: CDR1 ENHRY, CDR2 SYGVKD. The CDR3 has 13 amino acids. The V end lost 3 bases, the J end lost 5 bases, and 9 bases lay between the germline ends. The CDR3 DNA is TGTGCCATCAGTGAAGGGAGACAAGATACGCAGTATTTT. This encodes CAISEGRQDTQYF.

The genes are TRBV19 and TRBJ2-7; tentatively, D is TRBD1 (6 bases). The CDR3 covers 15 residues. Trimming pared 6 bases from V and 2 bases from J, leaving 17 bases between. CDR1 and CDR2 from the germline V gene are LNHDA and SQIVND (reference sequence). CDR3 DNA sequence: TGTGCCAGTAGAAGTGGGGGCGGTTATCCCTACGAGCAGTACTTC. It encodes CASRSGGGYPYEQYF.

CDR3: CASSSLGFTDSGNTIYF. The CDR3 DNA follows: TGTGCCAGCAGCTCCCTCGGGTTTACGGACTCTGGAAACACCATATATTTT. The genes are TRBV7-2 and TRBJ1-3; no firm D call. The CDR3 has 17 residues. Trimming stripped 4 bases from V and 0 bases from J, with 16 bases between. Germline V lookup: CDR1 SGHTA, CDR2 FQGNSA.

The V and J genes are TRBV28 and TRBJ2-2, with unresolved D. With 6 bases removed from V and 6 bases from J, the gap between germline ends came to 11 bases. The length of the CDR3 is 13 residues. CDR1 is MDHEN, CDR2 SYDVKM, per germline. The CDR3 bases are TGTGCCAGCAGCTTTGCCGAGCCCGGGGAGCTGTTTTTT. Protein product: CASSFAEPGELFF.

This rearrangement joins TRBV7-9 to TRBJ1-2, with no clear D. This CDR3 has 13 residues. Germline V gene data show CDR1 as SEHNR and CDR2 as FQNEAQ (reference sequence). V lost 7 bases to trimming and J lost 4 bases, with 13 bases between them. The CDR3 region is CASNPVDSYGYTF. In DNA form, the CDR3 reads TGTGCCAGCAACCCAGTAGACTCCTATGGCTACACCTTC.

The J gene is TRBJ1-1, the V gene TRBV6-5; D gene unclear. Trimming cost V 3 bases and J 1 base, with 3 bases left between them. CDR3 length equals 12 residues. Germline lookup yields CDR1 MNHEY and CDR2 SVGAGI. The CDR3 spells CASSYRNTEAFF. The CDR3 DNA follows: TGTGCCAGCAGTTATAGGAACACTGAAGCTTTCTTT.

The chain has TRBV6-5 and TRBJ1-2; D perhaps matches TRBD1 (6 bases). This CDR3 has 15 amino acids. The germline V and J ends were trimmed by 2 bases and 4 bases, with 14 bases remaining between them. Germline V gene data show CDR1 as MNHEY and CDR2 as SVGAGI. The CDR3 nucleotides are TGTGCCAGCAGTTACAGGGGGGGCACGGGCTATGGCTACACCTTC. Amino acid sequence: CASSYRGGTGYGYTF.